This record looks at one T cell receptor beta chain sequence and its context. Its antigen is unidentified. The germline gives CDR1 SGHRS, CDR2 YFSETQ. Trimming cost V 5 bases and J 3 bases, with 14 bases left between them. The CDR3 is 14 residues long. Sequencing used immunoSEQ multiplex PCR; TCRdb keeps in-frame clones, though not all of them. The data show over 40,000 clones, with over 65% seen just once and 20% held by the top ten. This sample stems from a study of cytotoxic CD8 clonotypes in ibrutinib-treated CLL. Study in general: The patient breakdown showed roughly 10 relapsed/refractory and roughly 14 treatment-naive cases, with fewer than 18 IGHV unmutated. Study conclusions and caveats: Clonality rose at ibrutinib response and fell back toward baseline at progression. Sample timing was unmatched between remission and later-progressing patients; lymph nodes unstudied.

The sample consisted of PBMCs, taken after 24 months of ibrutinib treatment. The clonotype comes from a human donor with chronic lymphocytic leukemia. The chain is built from TRBV5-1 and TRBJ2-5, with D possibly TRBD1 on 7 matching bases. The CDR3, as DNA: TGCGCCAGCAGGCGGGACAGAGTGAAAGAGACCCAGTACTTC. It translates to CASRRDRVKETQYF.